Included here is one TCR beta chain sequence, with context. These data originate in a study of T cells in women clearing cervical HPV infection. Study-wide background: Case blood was drawn when the lesion was first found; control blood after infection became undetectable.

Profiling relied on immunoSEQ multiplex PCR, and the TCRdb table lists in-frame clones only, not all of them. The sample spans tens of thousands of clones; the ten largest clones claim around a sixth. Each participant carried one incident cervical HPV16 infection only. Source material: blood buffy coat. The sequence was collected from a woman aged 18 to 75 with a cervical HPV16 infection that either progressed to CIN3+ or cleared (not recorded which).

The CDR3 loop reads CASSSGLQPGNTIYF. Partial CDR3 DNA: TGTGCCAGCAGCTCGGGTCTCCAACCTGGAAACACC. The chain has TRBV14 and TRBJ1-3, with unresolved D. The CDR3 end is not reached by the read, which stops 3 residues before it; the germline J gene fills it in. Deletions cut 5 bases from V and 2 bases from J, with 13 bases between. CDR3 length: 15 residues. Germline CDR1 is SGHDN and CDR2 is FVKESK.